This T cell receptor beta chain is from a study of regulatory T cells in long-lasting Graves disease. Study results and caveats: Persistent disease preferred TRBV28, TRBJ1-2 and TRBJ2-5; new disease, TRBV20-1 and TRBJ2-1. Accuracy was perhaps lowered by the small sample size. Blood alone, not thyroid tissue, was studied.

This clonotype was seen at least ten times. Its antigen is not known. The CDR3 spans 17 residues. CDR1 is MNHNS, CDR2 SASEGT, per germline. V lost 3 bases to trimming and J lost 4 bases, with 21 bases between them. Time point denoted: persistent/refractory GD, antithyroid drugs over 5 years with positive TRAb. After RNA was extracted from PBMCs, the TCR library was made from it. For TCR beta, libraries came from iRepertoire HTBI primers and Arm-PCR of CDR3 regions. TCRdb re-called the multiplex PCR reads through MiXCR, storing one row per CDR3 protein. The data contain under 450,000 distinct CDR3 sequences, 23% of them singletons.

This receptor was identified in a female donor with Graves disease. The specimen comprised peripheral blood mononuclear cells (PBMCs), sampled when the disease was refractory, from a patient treated with antithyroid drugs. V and J are TRBV6-1 and TRBJ1-2; a possible D gene is TRBD1 (5 bases). The CDR3, as DNA: TGTGCCAGCAGTGACGAGGGGACGGCGGCGAATATCTATGGCTACACCTTC. Translating it yields CASSDEGTAANIYGYTF.